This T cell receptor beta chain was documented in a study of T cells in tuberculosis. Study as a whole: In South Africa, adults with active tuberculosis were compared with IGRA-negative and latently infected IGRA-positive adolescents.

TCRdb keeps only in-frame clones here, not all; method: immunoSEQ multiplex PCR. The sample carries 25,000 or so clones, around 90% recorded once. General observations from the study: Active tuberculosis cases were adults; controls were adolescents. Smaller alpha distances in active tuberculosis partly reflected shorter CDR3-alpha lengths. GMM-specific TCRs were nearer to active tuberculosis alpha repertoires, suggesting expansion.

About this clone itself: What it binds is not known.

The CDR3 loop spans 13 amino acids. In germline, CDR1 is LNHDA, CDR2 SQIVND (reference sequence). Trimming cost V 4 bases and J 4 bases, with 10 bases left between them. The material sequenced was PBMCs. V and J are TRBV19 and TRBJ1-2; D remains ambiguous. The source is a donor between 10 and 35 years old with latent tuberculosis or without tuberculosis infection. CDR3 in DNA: TGTGCCAGTAGTAAAGAAACTGGCTATGGCTACACCTTC. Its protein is CASSKETGYGYTF. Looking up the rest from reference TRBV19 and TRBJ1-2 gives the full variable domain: DGGITQSPKYLFRKEGQNVTLSCEQNLNHDAMYWYRQDPGQGLRLIYYSQIVNDFQKGDIAEGYSVSREKKESFPLTVTSAQKNPTAFYLCASSKETGYGYTFGSGTRLTVV.